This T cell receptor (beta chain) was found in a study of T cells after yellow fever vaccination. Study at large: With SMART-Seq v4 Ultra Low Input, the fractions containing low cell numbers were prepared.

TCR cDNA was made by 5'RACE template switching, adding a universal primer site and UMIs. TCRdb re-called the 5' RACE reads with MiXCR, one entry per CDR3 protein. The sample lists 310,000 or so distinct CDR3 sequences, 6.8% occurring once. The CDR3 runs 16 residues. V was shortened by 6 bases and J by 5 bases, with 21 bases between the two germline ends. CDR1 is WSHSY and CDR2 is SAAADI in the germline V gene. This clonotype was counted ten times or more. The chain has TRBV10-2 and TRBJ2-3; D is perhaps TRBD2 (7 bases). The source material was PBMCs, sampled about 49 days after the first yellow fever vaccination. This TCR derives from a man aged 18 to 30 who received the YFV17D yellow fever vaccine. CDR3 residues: CASRPQGGGARDTQYF. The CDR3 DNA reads TGCGCCAGCAGACCCCAGGGTGGGGGGGCCAGAGATACGCAGTATTTT.